This T cell receptor (beta chain) comes out of a study of cytomegalovirus exposure and HLA in healthy donors. It was with 60 Vbeta and 13 Jbeta primers that the PCR ran. Assay: immunoSEQ multiplex PCR; the TCRdb copy retains only in-frame clones and omits some. The repertoire holds about 210,000 clones, with about 81% as singletons. The V gene lost 2 bases and the J gene lost 0 bases, with 12 bases spanning the gap. CDR1 SGHRS and CDR2 YFSETQ come from the germline V gene. This CDR3 has 15 amino acids. This TCR was sampled from a man aged 35 to 55 in good health and CMV-seropositive. The material sequenced was PBMCs. The chain employs TRBV5-1 and TRBJ2-7, with D possibly being TRBD1 (5 bases). The CDR3 nucleotides are TGCGCCAGCAGCTTTGGGGCAGATTACTCCTACGAGCAGTACTTC. Translation gives CASSFGADYSYEQYF. Filled out from reference TRBV5-1 and TRBJ2-7, the complete variable domain reads KAGVTQTPRYLIKTRGQQVTLSCSPISGHRSVSWYQQTPGQGLQFLFEYFSETQRNKGNFPGRFSGRQFSNSRSEMNVSTLELGDSALYLCASSFGADYSYEQYFGPGTRLTVT.